One and the same sample provided the 30 T cell receptor beta chains below, sequenced in a study of cytomegalovirus exposure and HLA in healthy donors. The PCR made use of 60 Vbeta and 13 Jbeta primers. Repertoires were generated with immunoSEQ multiplex PCR, while TCRdb's copy carries only in-frame clones and drops some. The data show about 120,000 clones, with 75% to 90% seen just once and more than 7% held by the top ten. Sample: PBMCs. The receptors shown here come from a female donor in good health and CMV-seropositive.

This chain uses TRBV4-3 with TRBJ2-7; possible D gene TRBD2, 5 bases. The CDR3 is 16 amino acids. Deletions cut 4 bases from V and 3 bases from J, with 19 bases between. Germline V gene data show CDR1 as LGHNA and CDR2 as YSLEER. CDR3 sequence reads: CASSPDSSHGSYEQYF. Here the CDR3 DNA reads TGCGCCAGCAGCCCAGACTCATCACATGGGAGCTACGAGCAGTACTTC.

J is TRBJ1-1 and V is TRBV7-2, with a possible D match to TRBD1 (5 bases). The CDR3 has 16 amino acids. V was trimmed by 0 bases and J by 4 bases, leaving 15 bases between them. Germline CDR1 is SGHTA and CDR2 is FQGNSA. CDR3 in DNA: TGTGCCAGCAGCTTAGCCCCTCAGGGTTGGGTCACTGAAGCTTTCTTT. It translates to CASSLAPQGWVTEAFF.

The rearrangement uses TRBV28 and TRBJ1-6, with 7 bases that match TRBD1. Germline assignment: CDR1 MDHEN and CDR2 SYDVKM. CDR3 length: 15 amino acids. The trim removed 10 bases at V and 7 bases at J, leaving 13 bases unmatched. CDR3 nucleotide sequence: TGTGCCACCTTTTTTAGGGGGCAGACGAATTCACCCCTCCACTTT. This encodes CATFFRGQTNSPLHF.

The V and J genes are TRBV7-2 and TRBJ1-1, with 8 nucleotides matching TRBD1. Germline loops: CDR1 SGHTA, CDR2 FQGNSA. This CDR3 comprises 15 residues. The V and J ends lost 3 bases and 1 base, in that order; junction bases with no gene match: 4. CDR3: CASSFRDRKNTEAFF. The CDR3 nucleotides read TGTGCCAGCAGCTTTCGGGACAGGAAGAACACTGAAGCTTTCTTT.

The chain joins TRBV5-1 to TRBJ1-1; D is unclear. CDR1 is SGHRS, CDR2 YFSETQ, per germline. CDR3 length: 17 residues. Trimming took off 4 bases at V and 0 bases at J, with 19 bases between the two ends. The DNA of the CDR3 is TGCGCCAGCAGCAACCACCAAGGGAGTTTACTGAACACTGAAGCTTTCTTT. Residues: CASSNHQGSLLNTEAFF.

The chain has TRBV7-2 and TRBJ1-6; possible D gene TRBD1, 5 bases. The germline CDR1 and CDR2 sequences are SGHTA and FQGNSA. The length of the CDR3 is 15 residues. Trimming cost V 3 bases and J 8 bases, with 14 bases left between them. CDR3 DNA sequence: TGTGCCAGCAGCTTGTCCGGGGGTTCCTATTCACCCCTCCACTTT. This encodes CASSLSGGSYSPLHF.

The genes are TRBV19 and TRBJ2-6, with 7 nucleotides matching TRBD1. V trimming: 5 bases; J trimming: 13 bases; junction bases outside the gene matches: 11. The CDR3 loop spans 14 amino acids. CDR1 and CDR2 from the germline V gene are LNHDA and SQIVND (reference sequence). DNA for the CDR3: TGTGCCAGTAGTCAAGGACAGGTCCCTGAAGTCCTGACTTTC. This gives the protein CASSQGQVPEVLTF.

The J gene is TRBJ2-3, the V gene TRBV9; D unclear. V was trimmed by 4 bases and J by 5 bases, leaving 20 bases between them. This CDR3 contains 16 residues. Germline CDR1 and CDR2: SGDLS and YYNGEE. The CDR3, as DNA: TGTGCCAGCAGCCCAGCCGGGTCCTTCGTGGGAGATACGCAGTATTTT. Its protein is CASSPAGSFVGDTQYF.

The rearrangement uses TRBV30 and TRBJ2-2, with a tentative D call TRBD1 (7 bases). Germline V gene lookup returns CDR1 GTSNPN and CDR2 SVGIG (reference sequence). The CDR3 has 16 amino acids. V was trimmed by 0 bases and J by 2 bases, leaving 13 bases between them. CDR3 DNA sequence: TGTGCCTGGAGTGTTTGGAGGGGGCGCAACACCGGGGAGCTGTTTTTT. Its protein is CAWSVWRGRNTGELFF.

The chain has TRBV6-5 and TRBJ2-7; D may be TRBD2 (6 bases). Germline CDR1 is MNHEY and CDR2 is SVGAGI. V lost 10 bases, J lost 7 bases, and 23 bases lay in between. This CDR3 is 14 amino acids long. Here the CDR3 DNA reads TGTGCCACCCAAGCCCCGGGAGCCTTTAGAGAGCAGTACTTC. Amino acid sequence: CATQAPGAFREQYF.

The J gene is TRBJ2-7, the V gene TRBV13; the match to TRBD2 covers 9 bases. Germline CDR1 and CDR2: PRHDT and FYEKMQ (reference sequence). The CDR3 totals 18 residues. Trimming cost V 1 base and J 3 bases; bases outside gene matches: 13. The CDR3 here is CASSLVLWGAGGLYEQYF. CDR3 DNA sequence: TGTGCCAGCAGCTTAGTTTTATGGGGAGCGGGGGGTCTCTACGAGCAGTACTTC.

The J gene is TRBJ1-6, the V gene TRBV19, with 7 bases identical to TRBD1. The V gene end was trimmed by 4 bases and the J gene end by 3 bases; junction bases not matched to a gene: 3. Per the germline V gene, CDR1 is LNHDA and CDR2 is SQIVND (reference sequence). CDR3 size: 15 residues. The CDR3 DNA sequence: TGTGCCAGTAGTACGGGACAGCTCTATAATTCACCCCTCCACTTT. Its protein is CASSTGQLYNSPLHF.

The J gene is TRBJ2-1, the V gene TRBV11-2; 10 bases are a match to TRBD1. CDR1 and CDR2 (germline): SGHAT, FQNNGV. The CDR3 contains 15 residues. V lost 5 bases to trimming and J lost 6 bases; unmatched junction nucleotides: 7. The CDR3 DNA sequence: TGTGCCAGCAGCGCGGGACAGGGGTTGATCAATGAGCAGTTCTTC. Amino acids: CASSAGQGLINEQFF.

This chain uses TRBV7-2 with TRBJ2-1; D not certain. The CDR3 is 15 residues long. V was trimmed by 4 bases and J by 9 bases, leaving 19 bases between them. Looked up from germline, CDR1 is SGHTA and CDR2 is FQGNSA. This CDR3 is CASSSGQPDRGEQFF. The CDR3 nucleotides read TGTGCCAGCAGCTCTGGCCAACCCGATCGCGGTGAGCAGTTCTTC.

The chain recombines TRBV7-2 with TRBJ1-2, with D possibly being TRBD1 (6 bases). The CDR3 extends over 14 amino acids. Germline V gene sequence: CDR1 SGHTA, CDR2 FQGNSA. Trimming cost V 5 bases and J 1 base, with 11 bases left between them. CDR3 sequence (DNA): TGTGCCAGCAGCATACGACAGGTTAACTATGGCTACACCTTC. Residues: CASSIRQVNYGYTF.

With regard to this clone: One end of the junction does not line up with germline, which may come from a read error. The chain employs TRBV15 and TRBJ1-5, with 8 bases matching TRBD1. CDR3 length: 19 residues. Germline loops: CDR1 LNHNV, CDR2 YYDKDF (reference sequence). The CDR3 nucleotides are TGTGCCACCAGCGGAGACGATCGACAGGGGAGTAAGAGCAATCAGCCCCAGCATTTT. Translating gives CATSGDDRQGSKSNQPQHF.

This clone was recorded once. The chain has TRBV27 and TRBJ2-5, with D maybe TRBD2 (6 bases). The length of the CDR3 is 13 residues. The germline CDR1 and CDR2 sequences are MNHEY and SMNVEV (reference sequence). Trimming removed 3 bases at V and 4 bases at J, with 9 bases between. The CDR3 DNA is TGTGCCAGCAGTTTCCGAGCGGGAGAGACCCAGTACTTC. Its translation is CASSFRAGETQYF.

The chain carries TRBV7-2 and TRBJ2-7; D is possibly TRBD1 (5 bases). From germline, CDR1 is SGHTA and CDR2 FQGNSA. This CDR3 spans 12 amino acids. Trimming cost V 2 bases and J 3 bases, with 5 bases left between them. CDR3 loop: CASSLQGYEQYF. The CDR3 DNA follows: TGTGCCAGCAGCTTACAGGGCTACGAGCAGTACTTC.

The chain is built from TRBV4-1 and TRBJ1-4, with TRBD1 matching 7 bases. Per germline, CDR1 MGHRA and CDR2 YSYEKL. The V gene end was trimmed by 0 bases and the J gene end by 5 bases; junction bases not matched to a gene: 3. This CDR3 region has 15 residues. The DNA for the CDR3 is TGCGCCAGCAGCCAAGAAGGGACAGTGAATGAAAAACTGTTTTTT. Translating gives CASSQEGTVNEKLFF.

This clone was seen only once. The chain has TRBV30 and TRBJ2-2, with D perhaps TRBD2 (5 bases). The CDR3 totals 15 residues. Trimming took off 0 bases at V and 1 base at J, with 9 bases between the two ends. Germline lookup yields CDR1 GTSNPN and CDR2 SVGIG (reference sequence). The CDR3 here is CAWSVPSLNTGELFF. The DNA for the CDR3 is TGTGCCTGGAGTGTCCCTAGCCTGAACACCGGGGAGCTGTTTTTT.

J is TRBJ2-3 and V is TRBV7-3, with TRBD2 as a possible D gene (5 bases). The germline V gene has CDR1 SGHTA and CDR2 FQGTGA. The CDR3 length is 15 residues. V lost 6 bases and J 2 bases, leaving 15 bases between the germline ends. CDR3 sequence reads: CASRRGLGLTDTQYF. The DNA of the CDR3 is TGTGCCAGCAGACGTGGTCTAGGACTCACAGATACGCAGTATTTT.

The V and J genes are TRBV18 and TRBJ2-4, with D unresolved. CDR1 is KGHSH, CDR2 LQKENI, per germline. The CDR3 contains 14 residues. V lost 3 bases and J 0 bases, leaving 6 bases between the germline ends. The CDR3 bases are TGTGCCAGCTCACCGGCGGTAGCCAAAAACATTCAGTACTTC. Its protein product is CASSPAVAKNIQYF. Using reference TRBV18 and TRBJ2-4 for the parts outside the CDR3, the full variable domain is NAGVMQNPRHLVRRRGQEARLRCSPMKGHSHVYWYRQLPEEGLKFMVYLQKENIIDESGMPKERFSAEFPKEGPSILRIQQVVRGDSAAYFCASSPAVAKNIQYFGAGTRLSVL.

About this clone itself: The same CDR3 also results from other DNA sequences found in this sample. This rearrangement joins TRBV28 to TRBJ1-1; TRBD1 matches at 7 bases. The CDR3 consists of 17 residues. Trimming removed 0 bases from V and 5 bases from J; junction bases left unmatched: 12. The germline V gene has CDR1 MDHEN and CDR2 SYDVKM. CDR3 nucleotides: TGTGCCAGCAGTTTATGGGCAGGAAGGGGGCGCGGGACTGAAGCTTTCTTT. Translating it yields CASSLWAGRGRGTEAFF.

The chain joins TRBV6-5 to TRBJ2-3; 7 bases are a match to TRBD2. CDR1 is MNHEY and CDR2 is SVGAGI in the germline V gene. The CDR3 is 16 amino acids. The V gene end was trimmed by 0 bases and the J gene end by 1 base; junction bases not matched to a gene: 4. CDR3 DNA: TGTGCCAGCAGTTACTCTTTCAGCGGGGGCACAGATACGCAGTATTTT. This encodes CASSYSFSGGTDTQYF.

This chain links TRBV7-6 with TRBJ2-3; 9 positions agree with TRBD1. The CDR3 spans 13 residues. V lost 5 bases, J lost 9 bases, and 6 bases stayed unmatched. In germline, CDR1 is SGHVS, CDR2 FNYEAQ. Here the CDR3 DNA reads TGTGCCAGCAGCGCTTCCGGGACAGGGACGCAGTATTTT. This sequence encodes CASSASGTGTQYF.

The chain is built from TRBV7-6 and TRBJ2-3, with D perhaps TRBD2 (6 bases). V lost 5 bases and J 0 bases, leaving 12 bases between the germline ends. The CDR3 extends over 15 amino acids. Per germline, CDR1 SGHVS and CDR2 FNYEAQ. The DNA for the CDR3 is TGTGCCAGCAGCCCGACTAGTCTAAGCACAGATACGCAGTATTTT. Its protein is CASSPTSLSTDTQYF.

V and J are TRBV2 and TRBJ1-5, with 8 nucleotides matching TRBD1. The CDR3 has 15 amino acids. V was pared by 7 bases and J by 6 bases, with 11 bases of the junction left unmatched. Germline CDR1 is SNHLY and CDR2 is FYNNEI. This chain's CDR3 is CASKISGGAGQPQHF. In nucleotides, the CDR3 is TGTGCCAGCAAGATATCAGGGGGCGCTGGTCAGCCCCAGCATTTT.

This chain uses TRBV7-2 with TRBJ2-7; TRBD2 matches 10 bases. The CDR3 runs 16 residues. The V gene end was trimmed by 4 bases and the J gene end by 0 bases; junction bases not matched to a gene: 6. Germline CDR1 is SGHTA and CDR2 is FQGNSA. The CDR3 sequence: CASSSLAGASSYEQYF. Written as DNA, the CDR3 is TGTGCCAGCAGCTCCCTAGCGGGGGCGTCCTCCTACGAGCAGTACTTC.

This chain joins TRBV15 and TRBJ2-7; 8 nucleotides agree with TRBD2. The ends lost 0 bases at V and 4 bases at J; junction bases unmatched: 5. Germline assignment: CDR1 LNHNV and CDR2 YYDKDF (reference sequence). There are 15 residues in the CDR3. The DNA for the CDR3 is TGTGCCACCAGCAGAGATGGGGCTAGCGGGTACGAGCAGTACTTC. It yields the protein CATSRDGASGYEQYF.

This chain connects TRBV19 to TRBJ2-1, with TRBD2 as a possible D gene (5 bases). The CDR3 totals 14 residues. Trimming shortened V by 5 bases and J by 7 bases, and 15 bases separated the two germline ends. Germline V gives CDR1 LNHDA, CDR2 SQIVND (reference sequence). For the CDR3, the DNA is TGTGCCAGTAGTCTCACCTTCCCGGGGAATGAGCAGTTCTTC. This codes for CASSLTFPGNEQFF.